This TCR beta chain was profiled in a study of blood T cell dynamics during melanoma immunotherapy. From germline, CDR1 is LNHDA and CDR2 SQIVND (reference sequence). This CDR3 region has 15 residues. The V and J ends lost 10 bases and 4 bases respectively, with 19 bases between them. The table came from immunoSEQ multiplex PCR; TCRdb's copy has only in-frame clones and leaves some out. The sample includes 10,000 to 15,000 clones, approximately 90% of them seen just once. Time point: week 3, after first cycle of checkpoint inhibitor. This receptor was identified in a human donor with melanoma. The V call is TRBV19, the J call TRBJ2-2; D uncertain. Source: blood, taken from a patient treated with checkpoint blockade. CDR3 protein: CATSPPTKTTGELFF. The CDR3 region has the DNA TGTGCCACCTCGCCACCCACCAAAACCACCGGGGAGCTGTTTTTT.